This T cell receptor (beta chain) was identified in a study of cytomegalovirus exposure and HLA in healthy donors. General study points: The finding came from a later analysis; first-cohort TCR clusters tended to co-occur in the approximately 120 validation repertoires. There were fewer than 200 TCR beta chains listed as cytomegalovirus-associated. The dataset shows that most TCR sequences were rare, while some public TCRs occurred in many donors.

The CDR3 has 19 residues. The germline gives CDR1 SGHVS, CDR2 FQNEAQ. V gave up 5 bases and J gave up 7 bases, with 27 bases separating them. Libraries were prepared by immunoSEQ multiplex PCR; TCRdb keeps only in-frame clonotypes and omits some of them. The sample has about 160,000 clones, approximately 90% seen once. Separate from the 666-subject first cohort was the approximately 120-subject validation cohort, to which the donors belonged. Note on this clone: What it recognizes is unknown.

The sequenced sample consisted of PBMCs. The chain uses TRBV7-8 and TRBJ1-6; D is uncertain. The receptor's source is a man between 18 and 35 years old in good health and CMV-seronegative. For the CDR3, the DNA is TGTGCCAGCAGCCTAGTCACGATGGGAGCCGAGATTACAAATTCACCCCTCCACTTT. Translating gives CASSLVTMGAEITNSPLHF.